What follows describes a single T cell receptor beta chain. This sample stems from a study of early stage breast cancer tumors. Each sample had two DNA replicates, roughly 0.48 ug blood or around 1.4 ug tissue. Using immunoSEQ multiplex PCR, the repertoire was profiled, and TCRdb retains in-frame clones only, with some absent. Of roughly 14,000 clones detected, 84% appear once; the ten largest clones hold over 4.5%. V trimming: 6 bases; J trimming: 8 bases; junction bases outside the gene matches: 12. This CDR3 spans 14 amino acids. From germline, CDR1 is SGHTA and CDR2 FQGNSA. The origin of this receptor is a person aged 30 to 40 with breast cancer. The gene calls are TRBV7-2 and TRBJ1-2; 7 nucleotides agree with TRBD1. The source material was normal breast tissue next to the tumor. CDR3 residues: CASSPEQGFGGYTF. The CDR3 DNA is TGTGCCAGCAGTCCCGAACAGGGGTTCGGGGGCTACACCTTC.